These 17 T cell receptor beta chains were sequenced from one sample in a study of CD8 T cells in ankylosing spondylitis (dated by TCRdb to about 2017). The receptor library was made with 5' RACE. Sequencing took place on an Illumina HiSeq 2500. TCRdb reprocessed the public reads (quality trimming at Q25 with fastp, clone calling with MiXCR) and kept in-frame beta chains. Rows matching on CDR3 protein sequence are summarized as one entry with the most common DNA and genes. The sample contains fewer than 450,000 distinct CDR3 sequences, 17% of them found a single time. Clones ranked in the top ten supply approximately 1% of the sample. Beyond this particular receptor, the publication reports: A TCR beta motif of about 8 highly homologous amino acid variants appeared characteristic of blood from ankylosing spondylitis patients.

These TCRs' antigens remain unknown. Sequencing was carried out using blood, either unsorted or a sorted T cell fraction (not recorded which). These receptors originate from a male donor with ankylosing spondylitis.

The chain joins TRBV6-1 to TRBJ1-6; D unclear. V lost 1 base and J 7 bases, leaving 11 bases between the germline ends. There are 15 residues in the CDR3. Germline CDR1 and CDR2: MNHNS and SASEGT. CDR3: CASSEVKQRNSPLHF. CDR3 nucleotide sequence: TGTGCCAGCAGTGAAGTCAAACAGAGAAATTCACCCCTCCACTTT.

The CDR3 reads CASSLDPGLAKLAKNIQYF. As DNA, the CDR3 is TGCGCCAGCAGCTTGGACCCGGGACTAGCGAAACTAGCCAAAAACATTCAGTACTTC. The chain couples TRBV5-1 to TRBJ2-4, with 10 bases matching TRBD2. Trimming removed 0 bases from V and 0 bases from J; junction bases left unmatched: 9. This CDR3 contains 19 residues. The germline V gene has CDR1 SGHRS and CDR2 YFSETQ.

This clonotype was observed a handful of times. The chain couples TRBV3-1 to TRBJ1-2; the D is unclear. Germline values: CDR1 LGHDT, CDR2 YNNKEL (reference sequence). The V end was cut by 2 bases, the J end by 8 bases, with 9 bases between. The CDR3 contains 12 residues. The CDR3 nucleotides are TGTGCCAGCAGCCAAAGCGAGGAAGGCTACACCTTC. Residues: CASSQSEEGYTF.

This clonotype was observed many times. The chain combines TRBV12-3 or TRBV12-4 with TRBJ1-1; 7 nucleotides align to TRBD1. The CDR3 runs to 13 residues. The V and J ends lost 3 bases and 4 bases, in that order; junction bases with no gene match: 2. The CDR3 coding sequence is TGTGCCAGCAGTTTCAGGGGGGCCACTGAAGCTTTCTTT. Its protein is CASSFRGATEAFF.

This chain's CDR3 is CASRRTGNNGDGYTF. The CDR3 bases are TGTGCCAGCAGGCGGACAGGAAACAATGGGGATGGCTACACCTTC. The V gene is TRBV12-3 or TRBV12-4, the J gene TRBJ1-2; 7 nucleotides agree with TRBD1. This CDR3 has 15 amino acids. V shed 6 bases, J shed 6 bases, and the junction held 13 bases outside the gene matches.

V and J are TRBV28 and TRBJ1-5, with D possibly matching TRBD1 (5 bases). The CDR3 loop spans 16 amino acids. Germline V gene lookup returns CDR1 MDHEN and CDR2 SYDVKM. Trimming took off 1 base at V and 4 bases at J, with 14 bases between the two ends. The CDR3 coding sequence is TGTGCCAGCAGTTTATTAGGAGGGGAGGGAAATCAGCCCCAGCATTTT. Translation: CASSLLGGEGNQPQHF. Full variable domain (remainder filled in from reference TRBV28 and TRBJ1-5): DVKVTQSSRYLVKRTGEKVFLECVQDMDHENMFWYRQDPGLGLRLIYFSYDVKMKEKGDIPEGYSVSREKKERFSLILESASTNQTSMYLCASSLLGGEGNQPQHFGDGTRLSIL.

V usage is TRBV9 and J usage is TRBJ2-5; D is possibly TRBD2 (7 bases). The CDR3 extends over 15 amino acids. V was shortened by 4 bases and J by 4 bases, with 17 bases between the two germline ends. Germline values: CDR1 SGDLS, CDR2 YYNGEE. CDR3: CASSRLEGGRETQYF. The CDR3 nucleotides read TGTGCCAGCAGCCGGTTGGAGGGGGGGCGAGAGACCCAGTACTTC.

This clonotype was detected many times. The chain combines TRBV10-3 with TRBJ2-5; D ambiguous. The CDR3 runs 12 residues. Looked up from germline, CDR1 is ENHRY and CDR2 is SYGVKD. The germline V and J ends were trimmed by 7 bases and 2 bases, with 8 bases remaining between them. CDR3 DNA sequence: TGTGCCATCAAATCGGATCAAGAGACCCAGTACTTC. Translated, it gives CAIKSDQETQYF.

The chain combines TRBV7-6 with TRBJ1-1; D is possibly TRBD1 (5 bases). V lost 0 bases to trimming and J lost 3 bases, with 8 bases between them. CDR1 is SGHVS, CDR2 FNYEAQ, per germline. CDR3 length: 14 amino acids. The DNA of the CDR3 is TGTGCCAGCAGCTTAGCGCAGGGTTACACTGAAGCTTTCTTT. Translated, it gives CASSLAQGYTEAFF.

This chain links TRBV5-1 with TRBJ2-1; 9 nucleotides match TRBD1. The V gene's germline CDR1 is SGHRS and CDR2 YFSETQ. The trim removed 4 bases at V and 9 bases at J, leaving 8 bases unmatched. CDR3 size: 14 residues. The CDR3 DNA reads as TGCGCCAGCAGCCAGGACAGGGGTTCGGGTGAGCAGTTCTTC. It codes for CASSQDRGSGEQFF.

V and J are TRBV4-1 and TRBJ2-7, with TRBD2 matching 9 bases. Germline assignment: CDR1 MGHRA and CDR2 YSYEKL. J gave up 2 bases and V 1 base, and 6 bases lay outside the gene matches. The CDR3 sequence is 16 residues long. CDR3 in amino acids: CASSQAATSGTYEQYF. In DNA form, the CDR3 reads TGCGCCAGCAGCCAAGCGGCGACTAGCGGAACCTACGAGCAGTACTTC.

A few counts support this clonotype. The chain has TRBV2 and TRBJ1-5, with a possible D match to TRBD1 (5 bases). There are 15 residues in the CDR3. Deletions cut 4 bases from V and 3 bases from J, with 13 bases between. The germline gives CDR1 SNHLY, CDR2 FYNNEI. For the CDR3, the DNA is TGTGCCAGCAGTGGTGGGACGGGTAACAATCAGCCCCAGCATTTT. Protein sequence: CASSGGTGNNQPQHF.

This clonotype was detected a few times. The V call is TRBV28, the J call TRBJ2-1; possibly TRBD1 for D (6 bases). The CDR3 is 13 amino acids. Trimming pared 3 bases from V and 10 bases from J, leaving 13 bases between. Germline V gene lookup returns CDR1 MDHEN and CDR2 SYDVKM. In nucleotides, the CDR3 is TGTGCCAGCAGTTTCCCGTTGACAGGCGAGCAGTTCTTC. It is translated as CASSFPLTGEQFF.

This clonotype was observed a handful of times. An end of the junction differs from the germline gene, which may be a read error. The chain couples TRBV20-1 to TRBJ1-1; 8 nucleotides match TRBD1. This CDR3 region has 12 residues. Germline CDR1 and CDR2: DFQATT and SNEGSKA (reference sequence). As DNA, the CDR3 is TGTTCCGAGGGCAGGGGGCTTGGGGAAGCTTTCTTT. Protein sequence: CSEGRGLGEAFF.

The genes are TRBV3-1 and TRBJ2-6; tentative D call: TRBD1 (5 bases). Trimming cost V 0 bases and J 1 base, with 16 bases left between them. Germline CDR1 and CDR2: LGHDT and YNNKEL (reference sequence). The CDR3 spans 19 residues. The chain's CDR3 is CASSQERRTPVSGANVLTF. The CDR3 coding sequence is TGTGCCAGCAGCCAAGAACGGCGGACACCTGTTTCTGGGGCCAACGTCCTGACTTTC. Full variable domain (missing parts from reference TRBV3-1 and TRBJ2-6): DTAVSQTPKYLVTQMGNDKSIKCEQNLGHDTMYWYKQDSKKFLKIMFSYNNKELIINETVPNRFSPKSPDKAHLNLHINSLELGDSAVYFCASSQERRTPVSGANVLTFGAGSRLTVL.

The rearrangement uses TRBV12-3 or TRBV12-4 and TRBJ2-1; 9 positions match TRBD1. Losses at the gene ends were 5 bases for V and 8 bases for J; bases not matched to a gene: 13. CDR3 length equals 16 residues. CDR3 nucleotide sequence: TGTGCCAGCAGTCCCACAGGGGGCCCCCGCGGGCATGAGCAGTTCTTC. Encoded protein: CASSPTGGPRGHEQFF.

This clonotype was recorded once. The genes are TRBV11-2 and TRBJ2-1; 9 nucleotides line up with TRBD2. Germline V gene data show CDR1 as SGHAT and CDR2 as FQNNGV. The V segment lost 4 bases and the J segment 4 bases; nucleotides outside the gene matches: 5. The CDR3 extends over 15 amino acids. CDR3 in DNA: TGTGCCAGCAGCTCCCAGCGGGGGGAGTACAATGAGCAGTTCTTC. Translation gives CASSSQRGEYNEQFF.